These T cell receptor beta chains were read from a single sample in a study of vaccination effects on CD4 cells after COVID-19. No cognate antigen is known for these TCRs. Repertoires were generated with immunoSEQ multiplex PCR, while TCRdb's copy carries only in-frame clones and drops some. Seen here are some 68,000 clones, about 71% observed once, and the top ten hold approximately 3.7%. The material was CD4+ T cells from PBMCs cultured with HCoV-OC43 spike peptides, obtained before COVID-19 vaccination. These receptor sequences come from a human donor who received a COVID-19 vaccine. Each CDR3 is given with its conserved first and last residue. The D gene is left open where the match is weak. Clone size is shown for a subset of rows, as once, few, many or a class of expanded clone.

v_gene,abundance,j_gene,d_gene,CDR3nt,CDR3aa
TRBV5-1,once,TRBJ2-3,TRBD2,TGCGCCAGCACTGTAGCGGGGGGCCGAGATACGCAGTATTTT,CASTVAGGRDTQYF
TRBV9,NA,TRBJ1-4,NA,TGTGCCAGCAGCCTACAGGGTAACGGTGAAAAACTGTTTTTT,CASSLQGNGEKLFF
TRBV19,NA,TRBJ2-2,NA,TGTGCCAGTAGTATGAACGCGGGGGCCTCGGCCGGGGAGCTGTTTTTT,CASSMNAGASAGELFF
TRBV5-1,NA,TRBJ1-2,NA,TGCGCCAGCAGCTTGGAGGGGTCCTATGGCTACACCTTC,CASSLEGSYGYTF
TRBV19,NA,TRBJ1-4,TRBD1,TGTGCCAGTACCCTCGACAGGGGGCGAACTAATGAAAAACTGTTTTTT,CASTLDRGRTNEKLFF
TRBV6-2/TRBV6-3,NA,TRBJ1-2,NA,TGTGCCAGCAGTTACTCGAAGGTGGGGACCTATGGCTACACCTTC,CASSYSKVGTYGYTF
TRBV29-1,NA,TRBJ1-1,NA,TGCAGCGTTGAAGATCTCGGGACAGAAGCTTTCTTT,CSVEDLGTEAFF
TRBV19,NA,TRBJ2-1,NA,TGTGCCAGTAGTATCCGTCGCGGGGGCCCCCCTCGTTACAATGAGCAGTTCTTC,CASSIRRGGPPRYNEQFF
TRBV6-5,NA,TRBJ1-1,TRBD1,TGTGCCAGCAACAACAGGGGTGGAACTGAAGCTTTCTTT,CASNNRGGTEAFF
TRBV5-4,NA,TRBJ1-1,NA,TGTGCCAGCAGCTTGGCGGGGGGCGAGGGCACTGAAGCTTTCTTT,CASSLAGGEGTEAFF
TRBV6-5,NA,TRBJ2-1,TRBD2,TGTGCCAGCCGATTCCAAGAGGTAGCGGGCAATGAGCAGTTCTTC,CASRFQEVAGNEQFF
TRBV7-9,NA,TRBJ2-3,TRBD1,TGTGCCAGCAGCTTAGACGGTGGGACAGGGGGGGATACGCAGTATTTT,CASSLDGGTGGDTQYF
TRBV19,NA,TRBJ2-5,TRBD2,TGTGCCAGTAGTCTAGCGGGGGGGCCGACCCAGTACTTC,CASSLAGGPTQYF
TRBV6-5,NA,TRBJ2-1,TRBD2,TGTGCCACCACAAGGACTTCGGGGGGTTCTGAGGAGCAGTTCTTC,CATTRTSGGSEEQFF
TRBV24-1,NA,TRBJ2-3,TRBD1,TGTGCCACCAGTGATTTCCCCGGGACAGGGGTCGATACGCAGTATTTT,CATSDFPGTGVDTQYF
TRBV30,once,TRBJ2-1,NA,TGTGCCTGGAGCGTCATAGGCCGGGGTAACAATGAGCAGTTCTTC,CAWSVIGRGNNEQFF
TRBV6-1,NA,TRBJ2-6,TRBD2,TGTGCCAGCAGTGAGCGGGGGGCAGTCTCCGGGGCCAACGTCCTGACTTTC,CASSERGAVSGANVLTF
TRBV28,NA,TRBJ2-2,NA,TGTGCCAGCAGTTTACGGTCCGGGGAGCTGTTTTTT,CASSLRSGELFF
TRBV18,NA,TRBJ1-4,NA,TGTGCCAGCTCAGAGGTCAGCCGAAATGAAAAACTGTTTTTT,CASSEVSRNEKLFF
TRBV6-5,NA,TRBJ1-6,NA,TGTGCCAGCAGTATGACAGTCCTCAATTCACCCCTCCACTTT,CASSMTVLNSPLHF
TRBV7-3,NA,TRBJ2-5,TRBD1,TGTGCCAGCAGCCCCGGGACAGGGAGGGGAGAGACCCAGTACTTC,CASSPGTGRGETQYF
TRBV4-1,NA,TRBJ1-5,TRBD1,TGCGCCAGCAGCCAAGAGACAGGGGTCTATAGCAATCAGCCCCAGCATTTT,CASSQETGVYSNQPQHF
TRBV15,NA,TRBJ2-1,TRBD2,TGTGCCACCAGCAGTGTAGCGGGGGGGCCCAATGAGCAGTTCTTC,CATSSVAGGPNEQFF
TRBV2,few,TRBJ1-4,NA,TGTGCCAGCACCCTATCCGCAGTTGGGGGAAGGGGAAAACTGTTTTTT,CASTLSAVGGRGKLFF
TRBV5-1,NA,TRBJ2-1,NA,TGCGCCAGCAGCTCCTTTAGCCAGGGACGGGGAAGGTCCTACAATGAGCAGTTCTTC,CASSSFSQGRGRSYNEQFF